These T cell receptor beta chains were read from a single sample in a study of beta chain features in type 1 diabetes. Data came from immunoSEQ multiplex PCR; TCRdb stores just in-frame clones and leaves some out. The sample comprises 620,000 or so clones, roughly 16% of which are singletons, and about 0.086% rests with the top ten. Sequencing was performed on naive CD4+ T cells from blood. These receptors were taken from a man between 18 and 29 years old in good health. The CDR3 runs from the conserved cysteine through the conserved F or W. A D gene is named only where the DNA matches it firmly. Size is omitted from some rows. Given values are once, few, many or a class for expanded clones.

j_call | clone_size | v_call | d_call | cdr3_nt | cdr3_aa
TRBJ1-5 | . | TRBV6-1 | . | TGTGCCAGCAGTGAAGAATCACGGCCCCAGCATTTT | CASSEESRPQHF
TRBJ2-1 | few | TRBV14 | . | TGTGCCAGCAGCCAAGCCAGGGTCGGTGAGCAGTTCTTC | CASSQARVGEQFF
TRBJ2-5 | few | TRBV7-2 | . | TGTGCCAGCAGCCCGAGTAGGGGAAAAGAGACCCAGTACTTC | CASSPSRGKETQYF
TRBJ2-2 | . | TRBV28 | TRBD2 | TGTGCCAGCAGAATGGCGGGAGGGACCGCCGGGGAGCTGTTTTTT | CASRMAGGTAGELFF
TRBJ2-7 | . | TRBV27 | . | TGTGCCAGCAGTTCGCGTTCCTACGAGCAGTACTTC | CASSSRSYEQYF
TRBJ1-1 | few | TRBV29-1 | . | TGCAGCGTTGAGAAAGGGGGAACTGAAGCTTTCTTT | CSVEKGGTEAFF
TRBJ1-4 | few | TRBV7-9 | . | TGTGCCAGCAGCTTCGACAGGACAACTAATGAAAAACTGTTTTTT | CASSFDRTTNEKLFF
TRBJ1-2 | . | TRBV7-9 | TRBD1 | TGTGCCAGCAGCCTGGGACAGGGGGCTCGAGGCTACACCTTC | CASSLGQGARGYTF
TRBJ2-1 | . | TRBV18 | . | TGTGCCAGCTCACCACGTGGGAGGGGGAATGAGCAGTTCTTC | CASSPRGRGNEQFF
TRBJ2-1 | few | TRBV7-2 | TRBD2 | TGTGCCAGCAGCTTACGTACTAGCGGGAGTATTAATGAGCAGTTCTTC | CASSLRTSGSINEQFF
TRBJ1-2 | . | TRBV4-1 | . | TGCGCCAGCAGCCCGGGACTACAGGGTGGATTCTATGGCTACACCTTC | CASSPGLQGGFYGYTF
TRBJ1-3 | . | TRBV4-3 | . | TGCGCCAGCAGCCAAAGTCGGAACGGAAACACCATATATTTT | CASSQSRNGNTIYF
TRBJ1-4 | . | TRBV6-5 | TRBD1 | TGTGCCAGCAGTTCAGACCACAGGGGTGGTCAGGAAAAACTGTTTTTT | CASSSDHRGGQEKLFF
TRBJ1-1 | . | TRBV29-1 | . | TGCAGCGTCGTACAGAACACTGAAGCTTTCTTT | CSVVQNTEAFF
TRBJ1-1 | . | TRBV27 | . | TGTGCCAGCAGCTCTCTGGACTGGCGGCGGGAAGCTTTCTTT | CASSSLDWRREAFF
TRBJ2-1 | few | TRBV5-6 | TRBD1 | TGTGCCAGCAGCTTGGCAGGGACAGGGGCATATGAGCAGTTCTTC | CASSLAGTGAYEQFF
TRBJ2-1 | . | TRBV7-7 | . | TGTGCCAGCAGCTTTGGGCAGTACAATGAGCAGTTCTTC | CASSFGQYNEQFF
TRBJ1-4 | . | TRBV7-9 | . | TGTGCCAGCAGACGAGCAACTAATGAAAAACTGTTTTTT | CASRRATNEKLFF
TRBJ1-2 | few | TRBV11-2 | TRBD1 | TGTGCCAGCAGCTTAGTCGGACAGGCGCCTTATGGCTACACCTTC | CASSLVGQAPYGYTF
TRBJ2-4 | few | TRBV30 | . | TGTGCTCTTTGGGGGGCCCCAAAAAACATTCAGTACTTC | CALWGAPKNIQYF
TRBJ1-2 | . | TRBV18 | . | TGTGCCAGCTCACCAAACACAGGGCAGGATGGCTACACCTTC | CASSPNTGQDGYTF
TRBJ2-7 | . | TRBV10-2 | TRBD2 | TGCGCCAGCAGGGCTAGCGGGGTCTACGAGCAGTACTTC | CASRASGVYEQYF
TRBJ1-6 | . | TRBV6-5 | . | TGTGCCAGCACTTCCGGGGATTCACCCCTCCACTTT | CASTSGDSPLHF
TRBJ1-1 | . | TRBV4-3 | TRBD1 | TGCGCCAGCAGCCAGGCGGGGACAGGGGAGACTGAAGCTTTCTTT | CASSQAGTGETEAFF